Listed here are 10 T cell receptor beta chains from one sample, sequenced in a study of blood T cell repertoires in COVID-19. This table comes from immunoSEQ multiplex PCR, and its TCRdb copy is limited to in-frame clones, with some not included. The sample includes about 87,000 clones, around 82% of them seen just once. Sequencing was performed on peripheral blood. Source of these receptors: a woman aged 80 or over with COVID-19, enrolled during active disease.

J is TRBJ2-7 and V is TRBV5-1; TRBD1 matches 7 bases. The CDR3 length is 14 residues. Losses at the gene ends were 5 bases for V and 3 bases for J; bases not matched to a gene: 8. The germline V gene has CDR1 SGHRS and CDR2 YFSETQ. In DNA form, the CDR3 reads TGCGCCAGCAGGTTAACAGGGGACAACTACGAGCAGTACTTC. This gives the protein CASRLTGDNYEQYF. Based on the CDR3 plus reference TRBV5-1 and TRBJ2-7, the full variable domain is KAGVTQTPRYLIKTRGQQVTLSCSPISGHRSVSWYQQTPGQGLQFLFEYFSETQRNKGNFPGRFSGRQFSNSRSEMNVSTLELGDSALYLCASRLTGDNYEQYFGPGTRLTVT.

This sequence joins TRBV4-2 and TRBJ2-3, with TRBD2 identical over 7 bases. CDR3 length equals 17 residues. CDR1 is LGHNA and CDR2 is YNFKEQ in the germline V gene. Trimming took 1 base from V and 2 from J; bases not matched to a gene: 9. The CDR3 spells CASSQGGGWGPTDTQYF. The CDR3 region has the DNA TGTGCCAGCAGCCAAGGGGGGGGATGGGGTCCCACAGATACGCAGTATTTT.

The chain employs TRBV5-1 and TRBJ1-2; 8 bases match TRBD1. J gave up 5 bases and V 0 bases, and 3 bases lay outside the gene matches. This CDR3 spans 14 amino acids. The germline V gene has CDR1 SGHRS and CDR2 YFSETQ. The CDR3 nucleotides read TGCGCCAGCAGCTTGGACAGGGGGAGTTATGGCTACACCTTC. Its translation is CASSLDRGSYGYTF.

In its sample, this clone was seen once. The V and J genes are TRBV19 and TRBJ2-3; D may be TRBD1 (6 bases). This CDR3 spans 14 amino acids. CDR1 and CDR2 (germline): LNHDA, SQIVND (reference sequence). The germline V and J ends were trimmed by 6 bases and 5 bases, with 15 bases remaining between them. The CDR3 nucleotides are TGTGCCAGTAGCCCCCTACAGGGCTTAGATACGCAGTATTTT. Its protein is CASSPLQGLDTQYF.

The genes are TRBV10-3 and TRBJ1-2; D is perhaps TRBD1 (6 bases). V lost 9 bases to trimming and J lost 2 bases, with 16 bases between them. CDR3 length: 14 amino acids. Germline V CDR1 and CDR2: ENHRY, SYGVKD. CDR3 protein: CAMNGQPTNYGYTF. CDR3 DNA sequence: TGTGCCATGAATGGACAGCCGACCAACTATGGCTACACCTTC.

The rearrangement uses TRBV18 and TRBJ1-1; tentatively, D is TRBD1 (5 bases). V was clipped by 3 bases and J by 5 bases, with 13 bases between them. The germline V gene encodes CDR1 KGHSH and CDR2 LQKENI. The length of the CDR3 is 14 residues. This chain's CDR3 is CASSPQGGLTEAFF. DNA for the CDR3: TGTGCCAGCTCACCCCAGGGTGGGTTGACTGAAGCTTTCTTT. Full variable domain (rest looked up from reference TRBV18 and TRBJ1-1): NAGVMQNPRHLVRRRGQEARLRCSPMKGHSHVYWYRQLPEEGLKFMVYLQKENIIDESGMPKERFSAEFPKEGPSILRIQQVVRGDSAAYFCASSPQGGLTEAFFGQGTRLTVV.

This clone showed up just a few times. The V call is TRBV3-1 (or the pseudogene TRBV3-2), the J call TRBJ2-1, with a weak D call TRBD2 (6 bases). This CDR3 has 15 residues. V lost 1 base, J lost 1 base, and 8 bases lay in between. Germline V gene data show CDR1 as LGHDT and CDR2 as YNNKEL (reference sequence). As DNA, the CDR3 is TGTGCCAGCAGCCAAGGGACTACTTCCTACAATGAGCAGTTCTTC. It is translated as CASSQGTTSYNEQFF.

The V call is TRBV5-1, the J call TRBJ1-4; D might be TRBD1 (5 bases). Germline V lookup: CDR1 SGHRS, CDR2 YFSETQ. The CDR3 has 14 amino acids. The germline V and J ends were trimmed by 3 bases and 5 bases, with 11 bases remaining between them. CDR3 nucleotides: TGCGCCAGCAGCTCGGAGGGGTCCAATGAAAAACTGTTTTTT. Protein: CASSSEGSNEKLFF.

This chain joins TRBV27 and TRBJ2-5; 9 nucleotides match TRBD1. CDR1 is MNHEY, CDR2 SMNVEV, per germline (reference sequence). CDR3 length: 17 amino acids. Trimming took 4 bases from V and 4 from J; bases not matched to a gene: 13. The CDR3 DNA follows: TGTGCCAGCAGTTCCCCCAATCTGGGACAGGGTGGAGAGACCCAGTACTTC. This gives the protein CASSSPNLGQGGETQYF.

The rearrangement uses TRBV7-2 and TRBJ2-5; 8 bases align to TRBD1. CDR1 and CDR2 (germline): SGHTA, FQGNSA. The CDR3 runs 16 residues. The trim removed 1 base at V and 4 bases at J, leaving 8 bases unmatched. CDR3 sequence reads: CASSLVGGQGGETQYF. The CDR3 nucleotides read TGTGCCAGCAGCTTAGTAGGCGGACAGGGAGGAGAGACCCAGTACTTC.